The 20 T cell receptor beta chains listed next were all sequenced from one sample in a study of T cells in Graves' hyperthyroidism and ophthalmopathy. The TCR beta CDR3 regions underwent amplification using RNA transcripts as the source. Researchers ran a first-round RT-PCR on the TCR CDR3 using the HTBI primer set. TCRdb reprocessed the multiplex PCR reads via MiXCR and lists one record per CDR3 protein. The sample includes 550,000 to 800,000 distinct CDR3 sequences, 15% to 20% of them seen just once. The specimen sequenced was blood. These receptors all stem from a man between 50 and 59 years old with Graves' hyperthyroidism.

This clonotype was found a few times. V and J are TRBV4-1 and TRBJ2-1; D is possibly TRBD1 (6 bases). Germline V lookup: CDR1 MGHRA, CDR2 YSYEKL. This CDR3 contains 16 residues. V lost 1 base to trimming and J lost 4 bases, with 14 bases between them. CDR3 sequence (DNA): TGCGCCAGCAGCCAAGGGACGGGACATAGTTACAATGAGCAGTTCTTC. This sequence encodes CASSQGTGHSYNEQFF.

This clonotype was counted many times. The chain recombines TRBV6-5 with TRBJ1-3; perhaps TRBD1 as D (5 bases). The germline V gene encodes CDR1 MNHEY and CDR2 SVGAGI. Trimming took off 1 base at V and 0 bases at J, with 10 bases between the two ends. This CDR3 region has 16 residues. CDR3 sequence: CASSYWGFDSGNTIYF. DNA of the CDR3: TGTGCCAGCAGTTACTGGGGCTTCGACTCTGGAAACACCATATATTTT.

This clonotype was seen ten or more times. The rearrangement links TRBV2 to TRBJ1-5; TRBD1 might be the D (5 bases). The CDR3 extends over 13 amino acids. Germline-derived CDR1 and CDR2 are SNHLY and FYNNEI. The V end was cut by 4 bases, the J end by 7 bases, with 11 bases between. For the CDR3, the DNA is TGTGCCAGCAGTGGGGGGGAGAGCCAGCCCCAGCATTTT. It specifies CASSGGESQPQHF.

As to this clonotype: A much larger clone differs by one base, so this may be a read error. This sequence joins TRBV7-8 and TRBJ1-1, with 7 bases fitting TRBD1. The CDR3 runs 14 residues. Germline V gene sequence: CDR1 SGHVS, CDR2 FQNEAQ. CDR3 amino acids: CATSPGQAFPEAFF. The DNA of the CDR3 is TGTGCCACCAGCCCCGGACAGGCATTCCCTGAAGCTTTCTTT.

A few counts support this clonotype. This chain joins TRBV3-1 and TRBJ1-2; D gene uncertain. Germline V lookup: CDR1 LGHDT, CDR2 YNNKEL (reference sequence). The V end was cut by 4 bases, the J end by 2 bases, with 17 bases between. This CDR3 spans 16 amino acids. CDR3 in DNA: TGTGCCAGCAGCCTAGCCCAAGCGGGGAACAACTATGGCTACACCTTC. This codes for CASSLAQAGNNYGYTF.

This clonotype has ten or more counts. The chain recombines TRBV28 with TRBJ2-1; D perhaps matches TRBD1 (6 bases). Germline V CDR1 and CDR2: MDHEN, SYDVKM. This CDR3 has 14 amino acids. V was pared by 2 bases and J by 7 bases, with 12 bases between. The DNA for the CDR3 is TGTGCCAGCAGTTTAGGATTAGGGGGTAATGAGCAGTTCTTC. It encodes CASSLGLGGNEQFF.

This clonotype was observed many times. This chain connects TRBV12-3 or TRBV12-4 to TRBJ2-3, with D possibly TRBD1 on 5 matching bases. The CDR3 runs 14 residues. V dropped 8 bases and J dropped 1 base, with 13 bases sitting between them. The CDR3 bases are TGTGCCAGCTCCCAGGGTATGGGCACAGATACGCAGTATTTT. Translating it yields CASSQGMGTDTQYF.

V usage is TRBV28 and J usage is TRBJ1-2; D gene uncertain. Germline values: CDR1 MDHEN, CDR2 SYDVKM. The CDR3 extends over 13 amino acids. V lost 7 bases and J lost 4, with 13 bases in between. CDR3 sequence reads: CASTRQGIYGYTF. In DNA, the CDR3 is TGTGCCAGCACCAGACAAGGGATCTATGGCTACACCTTC.

This clonotype was picked up many times. This clone may be a read error of a much larger clone one base away. The rearrangement uses TRBV3-1 and TRBJ1-1, with D unresolved. Germline lookup yields CDR1 LGHDT and CDR2 YNNKEL (reference sequence). The CDR3 consists of 12 residues. Trimming left V 3 bases short and J 1 base short, with 3 bases between. Here the CDR3 reads CASSHGNTEAFF. Here the CDR3 DNA reads TGTGCCAGCAGCCACGGGAACACTGAAGCTTTCTTT.

Many counts were recorded for this clonotype. V gene TRBV5-1 combines with J gene TRBJ2-1; 10 nucleotides match TRBD1. The V segment lost 4 bases and the J segment 8 bases; nucleotides outside the gene matches: 6. The CDR3 runs to 14 residues. CDR1 is SGHRS, CDR2 YFSETQ, per germline. CDR3 sequence: CASSRDRGLDEQFF. Written as DNA, the CDR3 is TGCGCCAGCAGCCGGGACAGGGGTTTGGATGAGCAGTTCTTC.

The chain carries TRBV4-1 and TRBJ2-7; D unclear. Germline assignment: CDR1 MGHRA and CDR2 YSYEKL. V was shortened by 1 base and J by 1 base, with 14 bases between the two germline ends. The CDR3 contains 16 residues. CDR3 nucleotides: TGCGCCAGCAGCCAAGGACCGGTGGGGATATCCTACGAGCAGTACTTC. Its translation: CASSQGPVGISYEQYF.

There are a few counts of this clonotype. The chain couples TRBV2 to TRBJ2-1; 11 nucleotides line up with TRBD2. Germline CDR1 and CDR2: SNHLY and FYNNEI. CDR3 length: 15 residues. The J segment lost 4 bases and the V segment lost 6 bases, leaving 5 bases of the junction unmatched. CDR3 DNA sequence: TGTGCCAGCAGAGGGACTAGCGGCCGTTACAATGAGCAGTTCTTC. Protein product: CASRGTSGRYNEQFF.

The V call is TRBV14, the J call TRBJ2-7, with D possibly matching TRBD2 (5 bases). CDR1 SGHDN and CDR2 FVKESK come from the germline V gene. V shed 4 bases and J shed 2 bases, with 12 bases lying between them. The CDR3 loop spans 14 amino acids. The CDR3 is CASSPRAGPYEQYF. The CDR3 nucleotides read TGTGCCAGCAGCCCGCGGGCAGGCCCCTACGAGCAGTACTTC.

This clonotype was recorded many times. The chain employs TRBV9 and TRBJ1-1; TRBD1 aligns across 9 bases. Germline V gene data show CDR1 as SGDLS and CDR2 as YYNGEE. CDR3 length: 14 residues. V trimming: 3 bases; J trimming: 1 base; junction bases outside the gene matches: 1. The CDR3 reads CASSAGQGNTEAFF. CDR3 coding DNA: TGTGCCAGCAGCGCGGGACAGGGGAACACTGAAGCTTTCTTT. The full variable domain, completed using reference TRBV9 and TRBJ1-1, is DSGVTQTPKHLITATGQRVTLRCSPRSGDLSVYWYQQSLDQGLQFLIQYYNGEERAKGNILERFSAQQFPDLHSELNLSSLELGDSALYFCASSAGQGNTEAFFGQGTRLTVV.

The chain is built from TRBV9 and TRBJ1-2; D is undetermined. Germline CDR1 is SGDLS and CDR2 is YYNGEE. V was pared by 4 bases and J by 0 bases, with 13 bases between. The CDR3 contains 15 residues. DNA of the CDR3: TGTGCCAGCAGCCTAGACGGCCGAGCTAACTATGGCTACACCTTC. It encodes CASSLDGRANYGYTF.

There are many counts of this clonotype. The V gene is TRBV6-5, the J gene TRBJ1-2; D not resolved. V was pared by 0 bases and J by 8 bases, with 10 bases between. Germline lookup yields CDR1 MNHEY and CDR2 SVGAGI. The CDR3 covers 13 residues. As DNA, the CDR3 is TGTGCCAGCAGTTACTCGACCCGGCCGGGCTACACCTTC. It yields the protein CASSYSTRPGYTF.

This clonotype was seen ten or more times. This rearrangement joins TRBV28 to TRBJ1-6; D is uncertain. Germline CDR1 and CDR2: MDHEN and SYDVKM. Trimming took 3 bases from V and 5 from J, leaving 8 bases between them. This CDR3 comprises 14 residues. The CDR3 spells CASSFGGNNSPLHF. DNA of the CDR3: TGTGCCAGCAGTTTCGGAGGCAATAATTCACCCCTCCACTTT.

This clonotype has a count of ten or more. V and J are TRBV6-1 and TRBJ1-5, with 8 bases identical to TRBD1. Germline V gives CDR1 MNHNS, CDR2 SASEGT. Trimming removed 6 bases from V and 0 bases from J; junction bases left unmatched: 10. CDR3 size: 17 residues. The CDR3 here is CASRRTGTSYSNQPQHF. The CDR3 coding sequence is TGTGCCAGCAGGCGGACAGGGACCTCGTATAGCAATCAGCCCCAGCATTTT.

With regard to this clonotype: This may be a read error, as it is one base from a much larger clone. The gene calls are TRBV14 and TRBJ2-1, with 7 bases identical to TRBD2. The length of the CDR3 is 15 residues. Germline CDR1 reads SGHDN; CDR2 reads FVKESK. The CDR3 DNA sequence: TGTGCCGGCAGCCTGCGGGAGAAAGCTTACAATGAGCAGTTCTTC. This sequence encodes CAGSLREKAYNEQFF.

This clonotype has a handful of counts. This chain connects TRBV28 to TRBJ2-1; 8 bases are shared with TRBD1. CDR1 MDHEN and CDR2 SYDVKM come from the germline V gene. Trimming removed 3 bases from V and 9 bases from J; junction bases left unmatched: 16. This CDR3 comprises 17 residues. For the CDR3, the DNA is TGTGCCAGCAGTTTGAGCCCCCCAGGGGGCCTCAATGGTGAGCAGTTCTTC. Its protein is CASSLSPPGGLNGEQFF.